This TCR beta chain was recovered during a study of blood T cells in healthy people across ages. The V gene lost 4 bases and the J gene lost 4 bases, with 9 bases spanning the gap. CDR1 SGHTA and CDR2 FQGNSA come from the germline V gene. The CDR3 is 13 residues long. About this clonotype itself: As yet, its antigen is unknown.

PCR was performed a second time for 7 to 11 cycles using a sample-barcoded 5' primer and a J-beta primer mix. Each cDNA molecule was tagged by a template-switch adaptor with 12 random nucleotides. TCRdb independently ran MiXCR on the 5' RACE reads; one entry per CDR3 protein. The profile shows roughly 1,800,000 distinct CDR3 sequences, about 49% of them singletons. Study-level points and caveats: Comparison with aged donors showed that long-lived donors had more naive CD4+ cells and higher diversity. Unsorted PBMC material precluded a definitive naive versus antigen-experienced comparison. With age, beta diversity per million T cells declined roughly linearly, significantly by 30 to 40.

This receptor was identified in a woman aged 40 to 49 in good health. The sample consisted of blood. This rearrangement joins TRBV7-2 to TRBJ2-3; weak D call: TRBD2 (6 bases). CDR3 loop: CASSWRLADTQYF. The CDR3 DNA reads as TGTGCCAGCAGCTGGAGACTAGCAGATACGCAGTATTTT.